The sequence of this TCR beta chain was determined in a study of cytomegalovirus exposure and HLA in healthy donors. Findings and caveats of the study: Under in vitro conditions, a few CMV-associated chains were confirmed as specific for CMV antigens. Cytomegalovirus-associated TCR beta chains were listed, numbering 150 to 200. Reportedly, diagnosis of cytomegalovirus status by the classifier showed high specificity and sensitivity. Across donors, most TCRs were seen rarely, yet some public ones were widespread.

TCRdb's table, derived via immunoSEQ multiplex PCR, lists solely in-frame clones and lacks some. This repertoire shows about 110,000 clones, approximately 96% found once; its top ten account for around 0.65%. The V gene end was trimmed by 5 bases and the J gene end by 10 bases; junction bases not matched to a gene: 7. Germline CDR1 LNHDA, CDR2 SQIVND (reference sequence). The length of the CDR3 is 13 residues. In regard to this clone: Antigen: not known.

This chain joins TRBV19 and TRBJ2-1; 8 bases match TRBD2. The sample was PBMCs. The clonotype originates from a woman under 30 in good health and CMV-seronegative. The CDR3: CASSPRGGREQFF. The CDR3 DNA reads as TGTGCCAGTAGTCCCCGGGGGGGACGGGAGCAGTTCTTC.